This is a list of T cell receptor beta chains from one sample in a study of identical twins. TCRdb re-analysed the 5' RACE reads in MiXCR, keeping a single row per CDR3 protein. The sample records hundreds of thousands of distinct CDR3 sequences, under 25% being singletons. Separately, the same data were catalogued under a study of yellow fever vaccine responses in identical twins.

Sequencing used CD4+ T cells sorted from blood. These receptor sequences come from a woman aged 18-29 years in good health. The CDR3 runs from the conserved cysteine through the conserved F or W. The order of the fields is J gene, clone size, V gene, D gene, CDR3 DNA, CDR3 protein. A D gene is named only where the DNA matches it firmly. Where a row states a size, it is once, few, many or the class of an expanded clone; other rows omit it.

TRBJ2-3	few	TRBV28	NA	TGTGCCAGCAGTCAGTTCACAGATACGCAGTATTTT	CASSQFTDTQYF
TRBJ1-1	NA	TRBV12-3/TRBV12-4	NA	TGTGCCAGCAGTATCACGACAGTGAACACTGAAGCTTTCTTT	CASSITTVNTEAFF
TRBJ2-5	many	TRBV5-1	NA	TGCGCCAGCAGCTTGGGTCGGAACCAAGAGACCCAGTACTTC	CASSLGRNQETQYF
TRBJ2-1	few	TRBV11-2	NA	TGTGCCAGCACCGGCCGGGACGGAGGCTACAATGAGCAGTTCTTC	CASTGRDGGYNEQFF
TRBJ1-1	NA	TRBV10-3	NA	TGTGCCATCAGTGGGGGAGTCATGAACACTGAAGCTTTCTTT	CAISGGVMNTEAFF
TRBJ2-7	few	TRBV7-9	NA	TGTGCCAGCAGTATAAACGGCGGAAACTACGAGCAGTACTTC	CASSINGGNYEQYF
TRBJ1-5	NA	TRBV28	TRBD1	TGTGCCAGCAAGGCAGGGGGACAGCCCCAGCATTTT	CASKAGGQPQHF
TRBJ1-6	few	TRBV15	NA	TGTGCCACCAGCCCCAGAGGCTCCTATAATTCACCCCTCCACTTT	CATSPRGSYNSPLHF
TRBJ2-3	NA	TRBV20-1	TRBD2	TGCAGTGCTAGAGATCCTCGTGGCGGGAGGGCCAAGGATACGCAGTATTTT	CSARDPRGGRAKDTQYF
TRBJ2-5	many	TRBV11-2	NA	TGTGCCAGCAGCTTAGTTGGGGGGGGGCCAGAGACCCAGTACTTC	CASSLVGGGPETQYF
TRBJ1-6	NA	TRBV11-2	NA	TGTGCCAGCAGCCCCCCCATTTATTCACCCCTCCACTTT	CASSPPIYSPLHF
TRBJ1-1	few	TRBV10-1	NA	TGCGCCAGCAGTGGAGGGACGGTCACTGAAGCTTTCTTT	CASSGGTVTEAFF
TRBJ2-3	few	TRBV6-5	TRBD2	TGTGCCAGCAGTTCGCCTACGACTAGCGGGTTTCGCACAGATACGCAGTATTTT	CASSSPTTSGFRTDTQYF
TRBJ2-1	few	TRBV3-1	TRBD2	TGTGCCAGCAGCCGAGCGGGATCACTAAACAATGAGCAGTTCTTC	CASSRAGSLNNEQFF
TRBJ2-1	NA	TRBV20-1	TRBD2	TGCAGTGCCAAGAGCGGGAGGGCCGCTAATGAGCAGTTCTTC	CSAKSGRAANEQFF
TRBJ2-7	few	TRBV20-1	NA	TGCAGTGCCAGCGGTGAGGGGGGACCTAGCGGTACCTACGAGCAGTACTTC	CSASGEGGPSGTYEQYF
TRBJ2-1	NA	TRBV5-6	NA	TGTGCCAGCAGTCCCGGGGGTCGGGACAATGAGCAGTTCTTC	CASSPGGRDNEQFF
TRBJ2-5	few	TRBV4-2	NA	TGTGCCAGCAGCCAAGAAGTGAAGGGAGAGACCCAGTACTTC	CASSQEVKGETQYF
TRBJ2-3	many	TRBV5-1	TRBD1	TGCGCCAGCAGCCCAGACAGGGGGTTCACAGATACGCAGTATTTT	CASSPDRGFTDTQYF
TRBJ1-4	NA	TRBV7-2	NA	TGTGCCAGCAGCTCCCCCCACGAGGGTACTAATGAAAAACTGTTTTTT	CASSSPHEGTNEKLFF
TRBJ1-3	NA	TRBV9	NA	TGTGCCAGCAGCAAAGGGCCATACTCTGGAAACACCATATATTTT	CASSKGPYSGNTIYF
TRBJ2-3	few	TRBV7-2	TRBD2	TGTGCCAGCAGCTTAGCTTTGTCTAGCGGGACTCAGTATTTT	CASSLALSSGTQYF
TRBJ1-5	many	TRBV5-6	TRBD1	TGTGCCAGCAGCACAGGACAGGGGGGGCAGCCCCAGCATTTT	CASSTGQGGQPQHF
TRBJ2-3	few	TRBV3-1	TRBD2	TGTGCCAGCAGCCAATGGGCGGCTAGCGGGAGCACAGATACGCAGTATTTT	CASSQWAASGSTDTQYF
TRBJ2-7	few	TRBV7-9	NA	TGTGCCAGCAGCTTAGAACGGAGGACCTACGAGCAGTACTTC	CASSLERRTYEQYF
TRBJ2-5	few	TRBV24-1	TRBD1	TGTGCCACCAGTGATATAGGGACAGCTAGACAAGAGACCCAGTACTTC	CATSDIGTARQETQYF
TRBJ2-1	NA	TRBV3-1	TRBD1	TGTGCCAGCAGCCCCCGCAGGGGGAAAGGGGGCAATGAGCAGTTCTTC	CASSPRRGKGGNEQFF
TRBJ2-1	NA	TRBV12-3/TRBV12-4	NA	TGTGCCAGCAGTTCCCCCGCGGGTGCGTCCTACAATGAGCAGTTCTTC	CASSSPAGASYNEQFF
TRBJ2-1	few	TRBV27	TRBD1	TGTGCCAGCAGTCCCTTAGGAGCCGGGGACAGGGTTGACAATGAGCAGTTCTTC	CASSPLGAGDRVDNEQFF
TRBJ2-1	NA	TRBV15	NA	TGTGCCACCAGCAGTCTTGGGACCCCCTACAATGAGCAGTTCTTC	CATSSLGTPYNEQFF
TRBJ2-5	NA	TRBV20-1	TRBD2	TGCACTTTCCTAGCGGTGGAGACCCAGTACTTC	CTFLAVETQYF
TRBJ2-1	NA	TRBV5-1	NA	TGCGCCAGCAGATTCGGGGGAAGCTCCTACAATGAGCAGTTCTTC	CASRFGGSSYNEQFF
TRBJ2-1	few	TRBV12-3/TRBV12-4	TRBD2	TGCGCCAGCAGCCCCCGGACTAGCGGGGACAATGAGCAGTTCTTC	CASSPRTSGDNEQFF
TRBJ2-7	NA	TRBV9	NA	TGTGTCAGCAGCGTAAATCCCGGGTTCTACGAGCAGTACTTC	CVSSVNPGFYEQYF
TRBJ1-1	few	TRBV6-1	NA	TGTGCCAGCAGTCCAAGGACGCGGGCGAACACTGAAGCTTTCTTT	CASSPRTRANTEAFF
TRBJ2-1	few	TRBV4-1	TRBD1	TGCGCCAGCAGCCAAGGTTTTCTCCGGGACAGACAAGACAATGAGCAGTTCTTC	CASSQGFLRDRQDNEQFF
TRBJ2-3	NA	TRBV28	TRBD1	TGTGCCAGCAGTAAATTAGGGACAGGGGGAGAGGCAGATACGCAGTATTTT	CASSKLGTGGEADTQYF
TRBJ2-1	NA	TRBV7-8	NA	TGTGCCAGCAGCTGGAGTCAGGACAATGAGCAGTTCTTC	CASSWSQDNEQFF
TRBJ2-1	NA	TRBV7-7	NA	TGTGCCAGCAGCCGGGACCACTCCTACAATGAGCAGTTCTTC	CASSRDHSYNEQFF
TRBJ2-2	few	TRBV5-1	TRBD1	TGCGCCAGCAGCTTTCGGCGTACAGGGGGCCCGGCCGGGGAGCTGTTTTTT	CASSFRRTGGPAGELFF